These 5 T cell receptor beta chains originate from one sample sequenced in a study of human T cells and chemical hapten exposure. In TCRdb, the RACE reads were re-called with MiXCR into one record per CDR3 protein. The sample lists 50,000 to 70,000 distinct CDR3 sequences, approximately 9.9% occurring once. The time point denotes: pre-sensitization, week 0. Stated treatment: therapeutic diphenylcyclopropenone sensitization with weekly scalp DPC. This material consisted of whole blood, taken in connection with sensitization to the hapten diphenylcyclopropenone (DPC). The receptor set was obtained from a man in his forties or fifties with alopecia areata. Some clones in this sample may be carry-over from other donors' samples.

This rearrangement joins TRBV7-2 to TRBJ2-1, with 7 positions matching TRBD2. This CDR3 has 12 amino acids. In germline, CDR1 is SGHTA, CDR2 FQGNSA. The trim removed 3 bases at V and 9 bases at J, leaving 2 bases unmatched. The CDR3, as DNA: TGTGCCAGCAGCTTCCCGGGGGGTGAGCAGTTCTTC. Amino acids: CASSFPGGEQFF.

The J gene is TRBJ2-2, the V gene TRBV7-2; D is perhaps TRBD2 (5 bases). The CDR3 is 14 amino acids. V was pared by 3 bases and J by 6 bases, with 11 bases between. Per the germline V gene, CDR1 is SGHTA and CDR2 is FQGNSA. CDR3 sequence reads: CASSFLAISGELFF. DNA for the CDR3: TGTGCCAGCAGCTTCCTAGCAATTTCCGGGGAGCTGTTTTTT.

This clonotype appeared many times. V usage is TRBV28 and J usage is TRBJ2-7; D call uncertain. CDR1 is MDHEN and CDR2 is SYDVKM in the germline V gene. The germline V and J ends were trimmed by 6 bases and 0 bases, with 12 bases remaining between them. The CDR3 is 14 residues long. CDR3 loop: CASSALVSSYEQYF. In DNA form, the CDR3 reads TGTGCCAGCAGCGCCCTTGTAAGCTCCTACGAGCAGTACTTC.

Only a few counts were recorded for this clonotype. The chain has TRBV28 and TRBJ1-6; D gene uncertain. Per the germline V gene, CDR1 is MDHEN and CDR2 is SYDVKM. This CDR3 spans 17 amino acids. V was cut by 3 bases and J by 0 bases, with 12 bases left in between. CDR3 in DNA: TGTGCCAGCAGTTTTTCGGGGATGGGCTCCTATAATTCACCCCTCCACTTT. Translating gives CASSFSGMGSYNSPLHF. Variable domain in full (rest from reference TRBV28 and TRBJ1-6): DVKVTQSSRYLVKRTGEKVFLECVQDMDHENMFWYRQDPGLGLRLIYFSYDVKMKEKGDIPEGYSVSREKKERFSLILESASTNQTSMYLCASSFSGMGSYNSPLHFGNGTRLTVT.

This clonotype was seen more than once but under ten times. The chain links TRBV18 to TRBJ2-5; a weak D match, TRBD2 (5 bases). Trimming cost V 0 bases and J 1 base, with 6 bases left between them. Germline CDR1 reads KGHSH; CDR2 reads LQKENI. CDR3 length: 14 amino acids. CDR3 sequence reads: CASSPPGLQETQYF. The CDR3 nucleotides are TGTGCCAGCTCACCACCCGGACTCCAAGAGACCCAGTACTTC.